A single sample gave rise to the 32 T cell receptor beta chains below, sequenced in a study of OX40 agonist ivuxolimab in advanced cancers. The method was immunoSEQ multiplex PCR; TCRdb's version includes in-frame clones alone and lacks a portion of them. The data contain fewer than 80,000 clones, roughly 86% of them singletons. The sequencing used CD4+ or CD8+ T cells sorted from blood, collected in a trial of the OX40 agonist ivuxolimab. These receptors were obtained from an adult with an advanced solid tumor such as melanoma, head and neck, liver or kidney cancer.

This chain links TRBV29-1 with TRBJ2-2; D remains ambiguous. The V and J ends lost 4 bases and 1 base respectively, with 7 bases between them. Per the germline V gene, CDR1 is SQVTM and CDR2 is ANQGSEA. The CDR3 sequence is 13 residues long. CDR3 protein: CSVGPLNTGELFF. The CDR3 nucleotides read TGCAGCGTTGGACCGTTGAACACCGGGGAGCTGTTTTTT.

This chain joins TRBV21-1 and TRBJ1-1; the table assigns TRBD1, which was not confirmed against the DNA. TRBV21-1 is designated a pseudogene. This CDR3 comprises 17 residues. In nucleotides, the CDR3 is TGTGCCAGCAGCGCATTCGCCCAGGACAGGCGGAACACTGAAGCTTTCTTT. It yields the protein CASSAFAQDRRNTEAFF.

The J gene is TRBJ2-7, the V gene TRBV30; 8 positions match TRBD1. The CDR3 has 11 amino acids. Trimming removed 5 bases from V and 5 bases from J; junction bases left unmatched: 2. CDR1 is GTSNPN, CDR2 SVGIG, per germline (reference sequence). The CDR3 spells CAWDRGNEQYF. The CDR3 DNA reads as TGTGCCTGGGACAGGGGAAACGAGCAGTACTTC.

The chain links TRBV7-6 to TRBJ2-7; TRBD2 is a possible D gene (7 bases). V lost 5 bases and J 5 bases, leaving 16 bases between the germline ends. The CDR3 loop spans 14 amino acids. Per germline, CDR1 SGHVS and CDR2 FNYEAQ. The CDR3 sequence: CASSQGGGRNEQYF. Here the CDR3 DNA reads TGTGCCAGCAGCCAGGGCGGGGGCCGGAACGAGCAGTACTTC.

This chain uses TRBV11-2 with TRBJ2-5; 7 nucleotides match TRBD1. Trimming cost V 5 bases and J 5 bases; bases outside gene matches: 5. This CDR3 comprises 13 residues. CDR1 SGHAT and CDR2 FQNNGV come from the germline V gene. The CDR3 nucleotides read TGTGCCAGCAGCCGAGACAGGGTCGAGACCCAGTACTTC. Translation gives CASSRDRVETQYF.

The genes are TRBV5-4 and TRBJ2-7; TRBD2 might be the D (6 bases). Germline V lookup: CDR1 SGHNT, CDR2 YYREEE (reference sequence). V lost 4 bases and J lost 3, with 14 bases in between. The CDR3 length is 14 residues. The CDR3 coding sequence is TGTGCCAGCAGCACGGAGACGGGACTCTACGAGCAGTACTTC. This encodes CASSTETGLYEQYF.

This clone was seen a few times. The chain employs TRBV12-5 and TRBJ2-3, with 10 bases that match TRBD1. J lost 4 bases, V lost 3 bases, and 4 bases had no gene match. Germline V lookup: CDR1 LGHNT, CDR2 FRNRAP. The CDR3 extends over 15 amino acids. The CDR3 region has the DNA TGTGCTAGTGGTTTCGGGGACAGGGGCGCAGATACGCAGTATTTT. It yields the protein CASGFGDRGADTQYF. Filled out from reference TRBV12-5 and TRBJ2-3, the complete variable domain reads DARVTQTPRHKVTEMGQEVTMRCQPILGHNTVFWYRQTMMQGLELLAYFRNRAPLDDSGMPKDRFSAEMPDATLATLKIQPSEPRDSAVYFCASGFGDRGADTQYFGPGTRLTVL.

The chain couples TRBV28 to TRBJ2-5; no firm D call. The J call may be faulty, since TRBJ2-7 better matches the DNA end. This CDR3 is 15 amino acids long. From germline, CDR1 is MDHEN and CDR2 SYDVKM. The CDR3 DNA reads TGTGCCAGCAGTTTCGCAGGTGGGATCGACTACGAGCAGTACTTC. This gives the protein CASSFAGGIDYEQYF.

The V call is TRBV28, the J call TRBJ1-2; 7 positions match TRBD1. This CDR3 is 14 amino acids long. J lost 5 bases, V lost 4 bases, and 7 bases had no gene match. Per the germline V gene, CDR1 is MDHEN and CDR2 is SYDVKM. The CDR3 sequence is CASSSGTAPYGYTF. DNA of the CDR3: TGTGCCAGCAGTTCCGGGACAGCACCGTATGGCTACACCTTC.

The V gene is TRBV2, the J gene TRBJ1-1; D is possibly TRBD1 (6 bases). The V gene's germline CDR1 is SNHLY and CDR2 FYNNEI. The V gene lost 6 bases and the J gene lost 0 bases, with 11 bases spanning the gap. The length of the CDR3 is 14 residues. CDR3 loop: CASSPGEMNTEAFF. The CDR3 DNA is TGTGCCAGCAGCCCAGGGGAAATGAACACTGAAGCTTTCTTT.

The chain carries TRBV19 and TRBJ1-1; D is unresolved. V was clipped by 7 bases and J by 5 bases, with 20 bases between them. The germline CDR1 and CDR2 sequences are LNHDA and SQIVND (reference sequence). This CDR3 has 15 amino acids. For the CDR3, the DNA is TGTGCCAGTACCTCTTCCGGGGAGCGAAGGACTGAAGCTTTCTTT. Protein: CASTSSGERRTEAFF.

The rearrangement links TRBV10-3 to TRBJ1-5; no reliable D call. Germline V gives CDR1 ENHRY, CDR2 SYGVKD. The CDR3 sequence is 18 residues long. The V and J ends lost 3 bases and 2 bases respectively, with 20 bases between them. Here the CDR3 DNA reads TGTGCCATCAGTGAATGGGCCTTCGAACCCTTGGGCAATCAGCCCCAGCATTTT. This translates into CAISEWAFEPLGNQPQHF.

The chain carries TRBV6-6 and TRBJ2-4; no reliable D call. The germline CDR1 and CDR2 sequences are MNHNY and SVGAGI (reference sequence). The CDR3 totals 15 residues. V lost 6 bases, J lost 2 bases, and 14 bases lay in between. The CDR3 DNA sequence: TGTGCCAGCAGCCCTAGTAGGGCTTCCAAAAACATTCAGTACTTC. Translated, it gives CASSPSRASKNIQYF.

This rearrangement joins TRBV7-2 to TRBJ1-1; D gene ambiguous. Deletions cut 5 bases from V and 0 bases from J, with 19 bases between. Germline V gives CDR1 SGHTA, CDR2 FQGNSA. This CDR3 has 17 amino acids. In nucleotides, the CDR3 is TGTGCCAGCAGCCAAGTCGCCTATCAGGCGGTGAACACTGAAGCTTTCTTT. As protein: CASSQVAYQAVNTEAFF.

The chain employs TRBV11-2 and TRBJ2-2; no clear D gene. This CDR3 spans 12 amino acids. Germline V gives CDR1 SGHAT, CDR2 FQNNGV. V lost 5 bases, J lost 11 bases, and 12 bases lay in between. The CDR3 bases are TGTGCCAGCAGCCTTTTCCAGGTCGAGCTGTTTTTT. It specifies CASSLFQVELFF.

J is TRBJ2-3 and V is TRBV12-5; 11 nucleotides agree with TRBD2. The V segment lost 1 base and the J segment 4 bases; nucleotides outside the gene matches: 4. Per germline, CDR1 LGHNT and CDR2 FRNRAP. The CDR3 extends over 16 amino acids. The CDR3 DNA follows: TGTGCTAGTGGTTTGGCCCTAGCGGGAGGAGCAGATACGCAGTATTTT. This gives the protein CASGLALAGGADTQYF.

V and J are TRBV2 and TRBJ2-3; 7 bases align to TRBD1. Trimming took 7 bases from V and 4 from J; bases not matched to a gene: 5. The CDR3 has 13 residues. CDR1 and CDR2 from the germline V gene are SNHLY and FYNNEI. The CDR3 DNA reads TGTGCCAGCAAAACAAGGGGGCCAGATACGCAGTATTTT. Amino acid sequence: CASKTRGPDTQYF.

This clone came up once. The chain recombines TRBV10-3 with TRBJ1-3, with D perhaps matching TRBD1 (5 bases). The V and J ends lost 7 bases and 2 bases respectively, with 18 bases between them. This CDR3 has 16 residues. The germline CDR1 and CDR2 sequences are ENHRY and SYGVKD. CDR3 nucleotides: TGTGCCATCAAAACTTCGACAGTTCTTACTGGAAACACCATATATTTT. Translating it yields CAIKTSTVLTGNTIYF.

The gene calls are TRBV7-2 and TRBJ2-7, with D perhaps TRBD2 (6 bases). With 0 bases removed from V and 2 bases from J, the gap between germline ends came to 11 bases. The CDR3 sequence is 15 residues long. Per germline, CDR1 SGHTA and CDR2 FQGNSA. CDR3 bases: TGTGCCAGCAGCTTAGCGGCTAGCGCGGCCTACGAGCAGTACTTC. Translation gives CASSLAASAAYEQYF. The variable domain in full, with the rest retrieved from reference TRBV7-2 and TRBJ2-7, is GAGVSQSPSNKVTEKGKDVELRCDPISGHTALYWYRQSLGQGLEFLIYFQGNSAPDKSGLPSDRFSAERTGGSVSTLTIQRTQQEDSAVYLCASSLAASAAYEQYFGPGTRLTVT.

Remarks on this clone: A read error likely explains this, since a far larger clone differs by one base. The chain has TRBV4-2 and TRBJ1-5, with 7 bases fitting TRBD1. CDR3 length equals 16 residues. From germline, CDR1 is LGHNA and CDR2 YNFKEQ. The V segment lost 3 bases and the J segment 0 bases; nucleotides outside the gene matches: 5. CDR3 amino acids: CASSQGTENSNQPQHF. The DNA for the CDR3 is TGTGCCAGCAGCCAGGGGACAGAAAATAGCAATCAGCCCCAGCATTTT.

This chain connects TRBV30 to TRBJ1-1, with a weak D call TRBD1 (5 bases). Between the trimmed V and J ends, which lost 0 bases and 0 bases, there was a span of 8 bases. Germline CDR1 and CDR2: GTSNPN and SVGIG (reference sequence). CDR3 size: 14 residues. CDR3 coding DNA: TGTGCCTGGAGTGTTTCGGGGGTGAACACTGAAGCTTTCTTT. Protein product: CAWSVSGVNTEAFF.

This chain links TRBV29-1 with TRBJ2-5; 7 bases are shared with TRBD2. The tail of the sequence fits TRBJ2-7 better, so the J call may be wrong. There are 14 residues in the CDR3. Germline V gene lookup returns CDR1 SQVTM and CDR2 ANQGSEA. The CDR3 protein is CSVEEGGTPYEQYF. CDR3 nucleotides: TGCAGCGTTGAAGAGGGAGGGACCCCCTACGAGCAGTACTTC.

The chain's CDR3 is CASRYRDEQYF. The DNA for the CDR3 is TGTGCCAGCAGGTACCGGGACGAGCAGTACTTC. The chain uses TRBV7-8 and TRBJ2-7; the D is unclear. Trimming pared 6 bases from V and 5 bases from J, leaving 8 bases between. CDR1 is SGHVS and CDR2 is FQNEAQ in the germline V gene. The CDR3 runs 11 residues.

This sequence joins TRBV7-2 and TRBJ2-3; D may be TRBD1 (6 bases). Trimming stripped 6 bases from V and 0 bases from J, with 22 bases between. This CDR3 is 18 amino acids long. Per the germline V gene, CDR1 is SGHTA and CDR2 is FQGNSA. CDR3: CASRLSIGDIPSTDTQYF. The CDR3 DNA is TGTGCCAGCAGGCTTAGTATTGGGGACATTCCTAGCACAGATACGCAGTATTTT.

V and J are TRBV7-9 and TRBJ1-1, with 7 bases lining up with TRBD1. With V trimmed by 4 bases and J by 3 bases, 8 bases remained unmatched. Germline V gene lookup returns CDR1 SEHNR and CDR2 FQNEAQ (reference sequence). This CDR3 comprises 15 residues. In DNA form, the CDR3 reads TGTGCCAGCAGCTCTACAGGGGAGAGGGACACTGAAGCTTTCTTT. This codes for CASSSTGERDTEAFF.

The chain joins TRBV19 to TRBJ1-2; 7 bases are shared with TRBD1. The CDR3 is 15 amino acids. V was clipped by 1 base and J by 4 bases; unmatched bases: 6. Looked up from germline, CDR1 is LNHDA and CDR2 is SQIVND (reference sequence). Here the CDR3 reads CASSIGRGRGYGYTF. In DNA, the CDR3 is TGTGCCAGTAGTATAGGAAGGGGGCGAGGCTATGGCTACACCTTC.

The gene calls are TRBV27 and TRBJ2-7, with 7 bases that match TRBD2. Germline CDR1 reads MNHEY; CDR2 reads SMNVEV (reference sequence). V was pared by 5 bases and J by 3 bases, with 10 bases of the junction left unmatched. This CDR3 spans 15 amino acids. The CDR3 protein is CASSPRIAGRYEQYF. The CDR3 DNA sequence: TGTGCCAGCAGTCCCCGGATAGCGGGCCGCTACGAGCAGTACTTC.

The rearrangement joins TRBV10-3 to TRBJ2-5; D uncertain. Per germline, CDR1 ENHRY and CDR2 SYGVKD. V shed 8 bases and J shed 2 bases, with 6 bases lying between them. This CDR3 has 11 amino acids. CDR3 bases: TGTGCCATCGGTCAGCAAGAGACCCAGTACTTC. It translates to CAIGQQETQYF.

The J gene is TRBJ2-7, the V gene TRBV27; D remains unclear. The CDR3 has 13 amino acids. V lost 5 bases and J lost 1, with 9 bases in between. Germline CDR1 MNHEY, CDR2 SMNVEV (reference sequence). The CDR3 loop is CASSMSESYEQYF. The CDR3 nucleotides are TGTGCCAGCAGTATGAGCGAATCCTACGAGCAGTACTTC.

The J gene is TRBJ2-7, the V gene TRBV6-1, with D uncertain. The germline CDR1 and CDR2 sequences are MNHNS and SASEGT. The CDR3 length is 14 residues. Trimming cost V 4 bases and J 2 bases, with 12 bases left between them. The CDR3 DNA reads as TGTGCCAGCAGTGTCTCCTGGCGTACCTACGAGCAGTACTTC. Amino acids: CASSVSWRTYEQYF.

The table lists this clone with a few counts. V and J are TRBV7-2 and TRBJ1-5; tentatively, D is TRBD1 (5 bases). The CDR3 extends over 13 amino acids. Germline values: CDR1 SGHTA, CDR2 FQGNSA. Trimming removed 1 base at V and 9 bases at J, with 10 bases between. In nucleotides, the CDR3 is TGTGCCAGCAGCTTAGATACGGGGGGGCCCCAGCATTTT. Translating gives CASSLDTGGPQHF. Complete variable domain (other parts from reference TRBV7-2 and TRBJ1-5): GAGVSQSPSNKVTEKGKDVELRCDPISGHTALYWYRQSLGQGLEFLIYFQGNSAPDKSGLPSDRFSAERTGGSVSTLTIQRTQQEDSAVYLCASSLDTGGPQHFGDGTRLSIL.

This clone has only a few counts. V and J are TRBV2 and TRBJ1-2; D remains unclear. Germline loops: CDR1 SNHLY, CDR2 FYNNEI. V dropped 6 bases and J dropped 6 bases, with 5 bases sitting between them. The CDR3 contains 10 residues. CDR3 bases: TGTGCCAGCAGGTTCGATGGCTACACCTTC. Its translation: CASRFDGYTF.